These 24 T cell receptor beta chains originate from one sample sequenced in a study of blood T cell repertoires in COVID-19. Sequenced by immunoSEQ multiplex PCR; TCRdb stores in-frame clones only, minus some. This table holds about 200,000 clones, approximately 80% found once. Sequenced input: peripheral blood. Receptor source: a woman older than 75 with acute or convalescent COVID-19.

This clone was recorded a few times. The chain combines TRBV28 with TRBJ2-1; weak D call: TRBD2 (7 bases). The CDR3 contains 15 residues. The germline V gene has CDR1 MDHEN and CDR2 SYDVKM. The germline V and J ends were trimmed by 2 bases and 4 bases, with 12 bases remaining between them. CDR3 in DNA: TGTGCCAGCAGTTTACGGAGGGGGGGGTACAATGAGCAGTTCTTC. It yields the protein CASSLRRGGYNEQFF. Variable domain in full (rest from reference TRBV28 and TRBJ2-1): DVKVTQSSRYLVKRTGEKVFLECVQDMDHENMFWYRQDPGLGLRLIYFSYDVKMKEKGDIPEGYSVSREKKERFSLILESASTNQTSMYLCASSLRRGGYNEQFFGPGTRLTVL.

V gene TRBV4-1 combines with J gene TRBJ2-3; 8 nucleotides match TRBD2. With 2 bases clipped from V and 0 bases from J, the junction kept 7 bases outside the gene matches. There are 17 residues in the CDR3. Germline V gene lookup returns CDR1 MGHRA and CDR2 YSYEKL. The DNA for the CDR3 is TGCGCCAGCAGCCAATCGCCGGGACTAGTAAGCACAGATACGCAGTATTTT. It encodes CASSQSPGLVSTDTQYF.

The chain has TRBV2 and TRBJ1-5, with D maybe TRBD1 (5 bases). Trimming removed 3 bases at V and 9 bases at J, with 15 bases between. The CDR3 covers 14 residues. Germline assignment: CDR1 SNHLY and CDR2 FYNNEI. CDR3 loop: CASSEKQGQGPQHF. In DNA form, the CDR3 reads TGTGCCAGCAGTGAGAAGCAGGGTCAAGGGCCCCAGCATTTT.

The rearrangement uses TRBV19 and TRBJ2-1, with no clear D. This CDR3 has 12 amino acids. V dropped 6 bases and J dropped 6 bases, with 9 bases sitting between them. Germline V lookup: CDR1 LNHDA, CDR2 SQIVND (reference sequence). CDR3 DNA: TGTGCCAGTAGCCCCGCGCGCAATGAGCAGTTCTTC. This sequence encodes CASSPARNEQFF.

The CDR3 nucleotides read TGTGCCAGCAGCCGGGCAGGCGTCTTTGACAGGGTCAAGGACTACGAGCAGTACTTC. This translates into CASSRAGVFDRVKDYEQYF. This chain links TRBV5-4 with TRBJ2-7; 7 nucleotides line up with TRBD1. This CDR3 has 19 residues. The V and J ends lost 4 bases and 3 bases, in that order; junction bases with no gene match: 22. Looked up from germline, CDR1 is SGHNT and CDR2 is YYREEE (reference sequence).

The chain employs TRBV15 and TRBJ1-1; D is possibly TRBD1 (5 bases). V lost 0 bases and J lost 5, with 10 bases in between. Germline loops: CDR1 LNHNV, CDR2 YYDKDF (reference sequence). The CDR3 sequence is 14 residues long. The CDR3 nucleotides are TGTGCCACCAGCAGAGACAGGGTGGAGACTGAAGCTTTCTTT. It codes for CATSRDRVETEAFF.

This chain connects TRBV18 to TRBJ2-3, with a possible D match to TRBD1 (6 bases). This CDR3 is 13 amino acids long. Germline CDR1 is KGHSH and CDR2 is LQKENI. V was clipped by 0 bases and J by 9 bases, with 10 bases between them. The CDR3 region is CASSPPPGETQYF. The DNA of the CDR3 is TGTGCCAGCTCACCACCGCCAGGGGAAACGCAGTATTTT.

J is TRBJ1-2 and V is TRBV24-1; 7 bases are a match to TRBD1. The CDR3 length is 14 residues. Germline lookup yields CDR1 KGHDR and CDR2 SFDVKD. V lost 4 bases, J lost 6 bases, and 7 bases stayed unmatched. For the CDR3, the DNA is TGTGCCACCAGTGAGCGCCGGGACAGCCATGGCTACACCTTC. Translated: CATSERRDSHGYTF.

The table lists this clone with a count of one. The gene calls are TRBV11-3 and TRBJ2-1; 8 bases fit TRBD2. Germline loops: CDR1 SGHNT, CDR2 YENEEA. The CDR3 has 18 residues. The V and J ends lost 3 bases and 6 bases, in that order; junction bases with no gene match: 16. DNA for the CDR3: TGTGCCAGCAGCTTTCGGTACAGTAGGCGGGGGGTATCCAATGAGCAGTTCTTC. Translating gives CASSFRYSRRGVSNEQFF.

The chain employs TRBV3-1 (or the pseudogene TRBV3-2) and TRBJ2-1; 12 bases map to TRBD2. The length of the CDR3 is 17 residues. Germline loops: CDR1 LGHDT, CDR2 YNNKEL (reference sequence). Trimming cost V 4 bases and J 4 bases; bases outside gene matches: 8. The CDR3 protein is CASSLCAGTSGYNEQFF. The CDR3 DNA sequence: TGTGCCAGCAGCCTCTGTGCCGGGACTAGCGGGTACAATGAGCAGTTCTTC.

This sequence joins TRBV6-2 or TRBV6-3 and TRBJ1-2; D is undetermined. Germline V CDR1 and CDR2: MNHEY, SVGEGT. The CDR3 length is 13 residues. Trimming took off 4 bases at V and 8 bases at J, with 14 bases between the two ends. The CDR3 loop reads CASSFEVLGGYTF. CDR3 nucleotides: TGTGCCAGCAGTTTTGAGGTTCTAGGCGGCTACACCTTC.

J is TRBJ1-1 and V is TRBV18, with a tentative D call TRBD1 (6 bases). CDR1 and CDR2 from the germline V gene are KGHSH and LQKENI. Trimming left V 3 bases short and J 4 bases short, with 12 bases between. The CDR3 is 14 amino acids. DNA of the CDR3: TGTGCCAGCTCACCCCGGACAGAGGGCACTGAAGCTTTCTTT. Its protein product is CASSPRTEGTEAFF.

V usage is TRBV10-3 and J usage is TRBJ2-3; 10 positions match TRBD1. The V gene's germline CDR1 is ENHRY and CDR2 SYGVKD. The CDR3 loop spans 15 amino acids. Trimming cost V 6 bases and J 2 bases; bases outside gene matches: 5. The CDR3: CAIRGTGAITDTQYF. The CDR3, as DNA: TGTGCCATCAGAGGGACAGGGGCCATCACAGATACGCAGTATTTT.

The rearrangement links TRBV6-5 to TRBJ1-3, with TRBD1 as a possible D gene (5 bases). The V gene's germline CDR1 is MNHEY and CDR2 SVGAGI. The CDR3 length is 12 residues. The V and J ends lost 7 bases and 14 bases respectively, with 18 bases between them. The CDR3 bases are TGTGCCAGCACCACCGGGACTGAGAAACTATATTTT. Its translation: CASTTGTEKLYF.

The chain combines TRBV2 with TRBJ1-6, with D possibly being TRBD1 (5 bases). Germline CDR1 SNHLY, CDR2 FYNNEI. There are 15 residues in the CDR3. Trimming took off 5 bases at V and 9 bases at J, with 17 bases between the two ends. The CDR3 sequence is CASSTDSLTISPLHF. The CDR3 bases are TGTGCCAGCAGTACCGACAGCCTAACTATTTCACCCCTCCACTTT.

The chain employs TRBV13 and TRBJ2-5; TRBD2 is a possible D gene (7 bases). There are 16 residues in the CDR3. Germline CDR1 PRHDT, CDR2 FYEKMQ (reference sequence). Trimming took off 4 bases at V and 2 bases at J, with 17 bases between the two ends. The CDR3 coding sequence is TGTGCCAGCAGCTGGGGGGGGCTAGCGGCTCAAGAGACCCAGTACTTC. It yields the protein CASSWGGLAAQETQYF.

The genes are TRBV28 and TRBJ2-1; 9 nucleotides match TRBD2. Germline V gives CDR1 MDHEN, CDR2 SYDVKM. The junction had 6 bases not matched to a gene; V was cut back by 3 bases and J by 3 bases. CDR3 size: 16 residues. The DNA of the CDR3 is TGTGCCAGCAGTTTGGTGGGTAGCGGGAGCTACAATGAGCAGTTCTTC. Protein: CASSLVGSGSYNEQFF. Complete variable domain (other parts from reference TRBV28 and TRBJ2-1): DVKVTQSSRYLVKRTGEKVFLECVQDMDHENMFWYRQDPGLGLRLIYFSYDVKMKEKGDIPEGYSVSREKKERFSLILESASTNQTSMYLCASSLVGSGSYNEQFFGPGTRLTVL.

Only one count was recorded for this clone. The chain recombines TRBV18 with TRBJ2-3, with D possibly matching TRBD2 (6 bases). The CDR3 spans 17 residues. V lost 3 bases to trimming and J lost 4 bases, with 20 bases between them. Germline CDR1 reads KGHSH; CDR2 reads LQKENI. CDR3 residues: CASSPPQRGAGSDTQYF. The CDR3 nucleotides are TGTGCCAGCTCACCCCCTCAGAGGGGCGCGGGGTCAGATACGCAGTATTTT.

J is TRBJ2-7 and V is TRBV2; 7 positions match TRBD1. This CDR3 contains 15 residues. V gave up 4 bases and J gave up 2 bases; unmatched junction bases: 8. Germline V gene data show CDR1 as SNHLY and CDR2 as FYNNEI. The CDR3 protein is CASSATGQLTYEQYF. DNA of the CDR3: TGTGCCAGCAGTGCAACGGGACAGCTCACCTACGAGCAGTACTTC.

The gene calls are TRBV27 and TRBJ1-5; the D is unclear. Per the germline V gene, CDR1 is MNHEY and CDR2 is SMNVEV (reference sequence). The CDR3 loop spans 15 amino acids. Deletions cut 0 bases from V and 6 bases from J, with 12 bases between. The CDR3 nucleotides are TGTGCCAGCAGTTTATCGATGGGAGGCAGTCAGCCCCAGCATTTT. Its protein is CASSLSMGGSQPQHF.

This rearrangement joins TRBV24-1 to TRBJ2-2, with a weak D call TRBD1 (5 bases). This CDR3 spans 14 amino acids. V lost 5 bases to trimming and J lost 2 bases, with 8 bases between them. The V gene's germline CDR1 is KGHDR and CDR2 SFDVKD. CDR3 sequence reads: CATSGGSNTGELFF. Here the CDR3 DNA reads TGTGCCACCAGTGGGGGCAGCAACACCGGGGAGCTGTTTTTT.

As to this clone: Distinct nucleotide sequences in the sample also encode this CDR3. The chain links TRBV24-1 to TRBJ2-5; 13 nucleotides align to TRBD2. CDR1 and CDR2 (germline): KGHDR, SFDVKD. V was pared by 4 bases and J by 3 bases, with 4 bases of the junction left unmatched. The CDR3 loop spans 16 amino acids. CDR3 residues: CATSDRGLAGKETQYF. As DNA, the CDR3 is TGTGCCACCAGTGACCGGGGACTAGCGGGAAAAGAGACCCAGTACTTC.

The chain links TRBV4-1 to TRBJ2-5, with 11 bases that match TRBD2. Losses at the gene ends were 0 bases for V and 4 bases for J; bases not matched to a gene: 10. The germline gives CDR1 MGHRA, CDR2 YSYEKL. This CDR3 spans 18 amino acids. The CDR3 sequence: CASSQDSGGVLRAETQYF. As DNA, the CDR3 is TGCGCCAGCAGCCAAGATAGCGGGGGGGTATTAAGAGCAGAGACCCAGTACTTC.

The rearrangement joins TRBV29-1 to TRBJ1-2, with 7 bases aligning to TRBD1. V lost 5 bases, J lost 8 bases, and 11 bases stayed unmatched. Per the germline V gene, CDR1 is SQVTM and CDR2 is ANQGSEA. This CDR3 comprises 13 residues. The CDR3 here is CSVLGQPGTGYTF. In nucleotides, the CDR3 is TGCAGCGTTTTGGGACAGCCGGGGACCGGCTACACCTTC.